The clone carrying this T cell receptor (beta chain) was picked up many times. Its specificity is unknown. TCR beta CDR3 regions were amplified from RNA. First-round RT-PCR of the TCR CDR3 relied on the HTBI primer set. TCRdb passed the multiplex PCR reads through MiXCR, listing each CDR3 protein once. The repertoire holds fewer than 250,000 distinct CDR3 sequences, about a sixth seen once, with approximately 30% in the top ten. Exclusion followed for patients with uncontrolled infection, other autoimmune disease, pregnancy or lactation. This entry belongs to a study of T cells in Graves' hyperthyroidism and ophthalmopathy. Study observations and caveats: Classification by a 13 V-J model distinguished ophthalmopathy from stable hyperthyroidism.

The CDR3 consists of 13 residues. V gave up 0 bases and J gave up 4 bases, with 7 bases separating them. Germline CDR1 and CDR2: SGDLS and YYNGEE. This TCR came from a woman aged 18-30 years with Graves' ophthalmopathy. This sequence joins TRBV9 and TRBJ1-1, with a possible D match to TRBD1 (5 bases). The sample consisted of blood. CDR3 protein: CASSVEGATEAFF. Here the CDR3 DNA reads TGTGCCAGCAGCGTAGAAGGGGCCACTGAAGCTTTCTTT.